The rows below give T cell receptor beta chains drawn from one sample of a study of long-term antiretroviral therapy in people with HIV. The method was immunoSEQ multiplex PCR; TCRdb's version includes in-frame clones alone and lacks a portion of them. The sample contains about 16,000 clones, almost 80% of which appear only once. The sample consisted of unsorted PBMCs, taken 2.3 years after starting antiretroviral therapy. These receptors all come from a woman in her 40s with HIV. The CDR3 runs from the conserved cysteine through the conserved F or W. The order of the fields is CDR3 protein, CDR3 DNA, D gene, clone size, J gene, V gene. D genes are given only for firm matches. A row's size may be missing; if present it is once, few, many or a size class.

CDR3: CASSNLAGVTDTQYF
DNA: TGTGCCAGCAGCAATCTAGCGGGGGTCACAGATACGCAGTATTTT
D: TRBD2
size: NA
J: TRBJ2-3
V: TRBV11-2

CDR3: CPGRESSEQSRANVLTF
DNA: TGTCCTGGGAGGGAGTCGAGCGAACAAAGTCGGGCCAACGTCCTGACTTTC
D: NA
size: NA
J: TRBJ2-6
V: TRBV22-1

CDR3: CASSSSWNTQYF
DNA: TGTGCCAGCAGCTCATCATGGAATACGCAGTATTTT
D: NA
size: NA
J: TRBJ2-3
V: TRBV7-9

CDR3: CSVEDTGGNTEAFF
DNA: TGCAGCGTTGAAGATACAGGGGGGAACACTGAAGCTTTCTTT
D: TRBD1
size: NA
J: TRBJ1-1
V: TRBV29-1

CDR3: CAILRQGTGGNTIYF
DNA: TGTGCCATCCTTCGACAGGGGACGGGGGGAAACACCATATATTTT
D: TRBD1
size: NA
J: TRBJ1-3
V: TRBV28

CDR3: CASSAYTEAFF
DNA: TGTGCCAGCAGCGCTTACACTGAAGCTTTCTTT
D: NA
size: NA
J: TRBJ1-1
V: TRBV11-2

CDR3: CAWSFSGTNQPQHF
DNA: TGTGCCTGGAGTTTCAGCGGGACCAATCAGCCCCAGCATTTT
D: NA
size: NA
J: TRBJ1-5
V: TRBV30

CDR3: CASSQREFRETQYF
DNA: TGCGCCAGCAGTCAGCGGGAGTTCCGAGAGACCCAGTACTTC
D: TRBD2
size: NA
J: TRBJ2-5
V: TRBV10-1

CDR3: CASSGQGENIQYF
DNA: TGTGCCAGCAGCGGACAGGGGGAAAACATTCAGTACTTC
D: TRBD1
size: NA
J: TRBJ2-4
V: TRBV5-4

CDR3: CASSFRDRLNYGYTF
DNA: TGTGCCAGCAGCTTCCGGGACAGGCTTAACTATGGCTACACCTTC
D: TRBD1
size: NA
J: TRBJ1-2
V: TRBV7-2

CDR3: CASRTAYEQYF
DNA: TGTGCCAGCAGAACGGCCTACGAGCAGTACTTC
D: NA
size: few
J: TRBJ2-7
V: TRBV6-5

CDR3: CASRGGTNIQYF
DNA: TGTGCCAGCAGGGGCGGGACTAACATTCAGTACTTC
D: NA
size: NA
J: TRBJ2-4
V: TRBV11-2

CDR3: CAWWGGPDGRRTEKLFF
DNA: TGTGCCTGGTGGGGGGGGCCCGACGGTAGACGGACAGAAAAACTGTTTTTT
D: NA
size: NA
J: TRBJ1-4
V: TRBV30

CDR3: CAWSAQETQYF
DNA: TGTGCCTGGAGTGCCCAAGAGACCCAGTACTTC
D: NA
size: NA
J: TRBJ2-5
V: TRBV30

CDR3: CASSLDASGRAEFRETQYF
DNA: TGTGCCAGCAGCTTGGATGCTAGCGGGAGGGCCGAGTTTCGGGAGACCCAGTACTTC
D: TRBD2
size: once
J: TRBJ2-5
V: TRBV5-6

CDR3: CASSDGTEAFF
DNA: TGCGCCAGCAGTGATGGCACTGAAGCTTTCTTT
D: NA
size: NA
J: TRBJ1-1
V: TRBV10-2

CDR3: CASSSGTLTVEQYF
DNA: TGTGCCAGCAGCTCAGGGACCCTTACCGTCGAGCAGTACTTC
D: NA
size: NA
J: TRBJ2-7
V: TRBV5-6

CDR3: CASSSTSGGAGTQYF
DNA: TGTGCCAGCAGTTCAACTAGCGGGGGGGCCGGAACGCAGTATTTT
D: TRBD2
size: NA
J: TRBJ2-3
V: TRBV25-1

CDR3: CASRPFAAGWNEQFF
DNA: TGTGCCAGCAGACCATTTGCGGCGGGCTGGAATGAGCAGTTCTTC
D: NA
size: NA
J: TRBJ2-1
V: TRBV7-2

CDR3: CASGPGLDGYTF
DNA: TGCGCCAGCGGACCGGGACTGGATGGCTACACCTTC
D: NA
size: NA
J: TRBJ1-2
V: TRBV5-1

CDR3: CASSVQGVLSGELFF
DNA: TGTGCCAGCAGCGTCCAGGGAGTTCTCTCCGGGGAGCTGTTTTTT
D: NA
size: once
J: TRBJ2-2
V: TRBV9

CDR3: CASSSGGINSPLHF
DNA: TGCGCCAGCAGTTCCGGCGGAATTAATTCACCCCTCCACTTT
D: NA
size: NA
J: TRBJ1-6
V: TRBV10-1

CDR3: CASRHIEGTVFNEQFF
DNA: TGTGCCAGCAGACACATCGAGGGTACGGTATTCAATGAGCAGTTCTTC
D: NA
size: NA
J: TRBJ2-1
V: TRBV5-5

CDR3: CASSEVYTTGELFF
DNA: TGTGCCAGCAGTGAAGTATACACCACCGGGGAGCTGTTTTTT
D: NA
size: few
J: TRBJ2-2
V: TRBV6-1

CDR3: CASSQGQPNTEAFF
DNA: TGCGCCAGCAGCCAAGGACAGCCGAACACTGAAGCTTTCTTT
D: NA
size: once
J: TRBJ1-1
V: TRBV4-1

CDR3: CATQLKTVGTDTQYF
DNA: TGTGCCACCCAACTTAAGACAGTAGGGACAGATACGCAGTATTTT
D: NA
size: NA
J: TRBJ2-3
V: TRBV6-1

CDR3: CASSQPTGGSEGYTF
DNA: TGTGCCAGCAGCCAGCCGACAGGGGGCTCTGAAGGCTACACCTTC
D: TRBD1
size: NA
J: TRBJ1-2
V: TRBV7-9

CDR3: CASSVEGLYEQYF
DNA: TGTGCCAGCAGCGTCGAGGGTCTCTACGAGCAGTACTTC
D: NA
size: NA
J: TRBJ2-7
V: TRBV9

CDR3: CAWSYRDRNTEAFF
DNA: TGTGCCTGGAGTTATAGGGACAGGAACACTGAAGCTTTCTTT
D: TRBD1
size: NA
J: TRBJ1-1
V: TRBV30

CDR3: CASSPTGNSNQPQHF
DNA: TGTGCCAGCAGCCCTACTGGGAATAGCAATCAGCCCCAGCATTTT
D: NA
size: NA
J: TRBJ1-5
V: TRBV27

CDR3: CASSLLGQGFNEQFF
DNA: TGCGCCAGCAGCCTACTGGGACAGGGCTTCAATGAGCAGTTCTTC
D: TRBD1
size: NA
J: TRBJ2-1
V: TRBV5-1

CDR3: CASSYPEGTEAFF
DNA: TGTGCCAGCAGTTACCCTGAGGGCACTGAAGCTTTCTTT
D: NA
size: NA
J: TRBJ1-1
V: TRBV6-6

CDR3: CAWRRRQGGRNTIYF
DNA: TGTGCCTGGAGACGACGACAGGGAGGGCGAAACACCATATATTTT
D: TRBD1
size: NA
J: TRBJ1-3
V: TRBV30

CDR3: CASSDSMNTEAFF
DNA: TGTGCCAGCAGTGACAGCATGAACACTGAAGCTTTCTTT
D: NA
size: NA
J: TRBJ1-1
V: TRBV11-3

CDR3: CASSSTSGSGTGELFF
DNA: TGTGCCAGCAGCTCAACTAGCGGGAGTGGTACCGGGGAGCTGTTTTTT
D: TRBD2
size: NA
J: TRBJ2-2
V: TRBV7-9

CDR3: CASSLSGGPGELFF
DNA: TGTGCCAGCAGCTTATCAGGGGGCCCCGGGGAGCTGTTTTTT
D: TRBD1
size: NA
J: TRBJ2-2
V: TRBV7-6

CDR3: CASSSHSSYEQYF
DNA: TGTGCCAGCAGCTCCCACAGCTCCTACGAGCAGTACTTC
D: NA
size: NA
J: TRBJ2-7
V: TRBV7-6

CDR3: CASSFPGSYEQYF
DNA: TGTGCCAGCAGTTTCCCGGGGTCCTACGAGCAGTACTTC
D: NA
size: NA
J: TRBJ2-7
V: TRBV6-6

CDR3: CASSPPDRDPVTGELFF
DNA: TGTGCCAGCTCACCACCGGACCGGGACCCGGTAACCGGGGAGCTGTTTTTT
D: NA
size: NA
J: TRBJ2-2
V: TRBV18

CDR3: CASSTRTDLNEKLFF
DNA: TGTGCCAGCAGCACTAGGACAGACCTAAATGAAAAACTGTTTTTT
D: NA
size: NA
J: TRBJ1-4
V: TRBV7-2

CDR3: CASSLDLGQIYNEQFF
DNA: TGTGCCAGCAGCTTAGACCTGGGACAGATCTACAATGAGCAGTTCTTC
D: TRBD1
size: NA
J: TRBJ2-1
V: TRBV7-2

CDR3: CASSQDGDRGTGELFF
DNA: TGTGCCAGCAGCCAAGATGGAGATCGGGGAACCGGGGAGCTGTTTTTT
D: NA
size: NA
J: TRBJ2-2
V: TRBV4-2